This TCR beta chain appears in the sequencing data of a study of T cell responses to AZD1222 COVID-19 vaccine. Whole-study context: It was second doses at about 4 or about 12 weeks that were pooled.

Method: immunoSEQ multiplex PCR; TCRdb's copy keeps in-frame clones and lacks some. The sample carries roughly 150,000 clones, around nine tenths recorded once. Comments on this clone: The antigen is undetermined.

Study conclusions and caveats: Among AZD1222 vaccinees, only six were seropositive at baseline. CD4 TCRs linked to vaccination spanned spike, dominating at 160-218 and 743-854.

This TCR came from an adult in good health. The sample here was peripheral blood, taken on day 0 of AZD1222 vaccination.

CDR3 coding DNA: TGTGCCAGCAGTTTTCTCCCCGGGGTCAGCAATCAGCCCCAGCATTTT. It yields the protein CASSFLPGVSNQPQHF. The chain carries TRBV28 and TRBJ1-5; D remains unclear. The CDR3 has 16 amino acids. From germline, CDR1 is MDHEN and CDR2 SYDVKM. Trimming took off 3 bases at V and 1 base at J, with 13 bases between the two ends.